This TCR beta chain was retrieved from a study of cytomegalovirus exposure and HLA in healthy donors. Looking at the study overall: The early release's HLA-typed donors yielded about 85 million unique TCRs. Study results and limitations: According to a later analysis, most TCR beta chains associated with CMV appeared HLA-restricted. In a later analysis, at a false discovery rate of 0.05, roughly 18,000 TCR beta sequences were associated with HLA alleles.

The PCR employed 60 Vbeta primers together with 13 Jbeta primers. Sequenced by immunoSEQ multiplex PCR; TCRdb stores in-frame clones only, minus some. The repertoire holds around 190,000 clones, with around 78% as singletons. Donors consisted of healthy bone marrow donors. This CDR3 contains 12 residues. Germline loops: CDR1 MNHNS, CDR2 SASEGT. J gave up 8 bases and V 8 bases, and 6 bases lay outside the gene matches. Concerning this clone: Its antigen is undetermined.

This receptor was obtained from a man between 25 and 39 years old in good health and CMV-seronegative. The V gene is TRBV6-1, the J gene TRBJ2-1; the match to TRBD2 covers 7 bases. Sequenced material: PBMCs. CDR3 sequence (DNA): TGTGCCAGCCGGGACTACGCTTATGAGCAGTTCTTC. Translating it yields CASRDYAYEQFF.